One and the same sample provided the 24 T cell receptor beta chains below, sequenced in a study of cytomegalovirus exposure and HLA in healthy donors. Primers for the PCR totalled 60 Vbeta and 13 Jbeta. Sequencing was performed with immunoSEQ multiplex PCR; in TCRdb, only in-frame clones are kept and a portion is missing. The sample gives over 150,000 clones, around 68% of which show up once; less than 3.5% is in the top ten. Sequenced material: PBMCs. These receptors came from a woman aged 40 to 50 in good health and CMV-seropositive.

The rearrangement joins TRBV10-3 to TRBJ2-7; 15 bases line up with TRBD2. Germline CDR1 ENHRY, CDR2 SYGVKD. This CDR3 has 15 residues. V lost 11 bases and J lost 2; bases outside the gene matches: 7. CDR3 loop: CAAGTSGGTTYEQYF. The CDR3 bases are TGTGCCGCCGGGACTAGCGGGGGGACTACCTACGAGCAGTACTTC.

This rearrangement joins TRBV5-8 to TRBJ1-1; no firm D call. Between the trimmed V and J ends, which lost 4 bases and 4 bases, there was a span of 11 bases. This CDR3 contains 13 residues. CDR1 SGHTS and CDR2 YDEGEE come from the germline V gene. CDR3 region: CASSLIPGTEAFF. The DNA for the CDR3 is TGTGCCAGCAGCCTCATCCCGGGCACTGAAGCTTTCTTT. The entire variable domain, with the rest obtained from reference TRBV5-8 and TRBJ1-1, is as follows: EAGVTQSPTHLIKTRGQQATLRCSPISGHTSVYWYQQALGLGLQFLLWYDEGEERNRGNFPPRFSGRQFPNYSSELNVNALELEDSALYLCASSLIPGTEAFFGQGTRLTVV.

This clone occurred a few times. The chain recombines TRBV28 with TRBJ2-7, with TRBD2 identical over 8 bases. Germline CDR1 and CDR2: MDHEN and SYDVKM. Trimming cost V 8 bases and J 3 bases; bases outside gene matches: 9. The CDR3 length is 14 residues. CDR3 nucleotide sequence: TGTGCCAGCTGTTCCCTAGCGGGCGTCTACGAGCAGTACTTC. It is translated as CASCSLAGVYEQYF.

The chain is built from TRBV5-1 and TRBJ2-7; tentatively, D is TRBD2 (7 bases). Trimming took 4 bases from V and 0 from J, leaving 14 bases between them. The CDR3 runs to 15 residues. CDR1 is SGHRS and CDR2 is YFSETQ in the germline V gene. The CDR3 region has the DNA TGCGCCAGCAGCCCTAGGGAGGGGGTCTCCTACGAGCAGTACTTC. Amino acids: CASSPREGVSYEQYF.

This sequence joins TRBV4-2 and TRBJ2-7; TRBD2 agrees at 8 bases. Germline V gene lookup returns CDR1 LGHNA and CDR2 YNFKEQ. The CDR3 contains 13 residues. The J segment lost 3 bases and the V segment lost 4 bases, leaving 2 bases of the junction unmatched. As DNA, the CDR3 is TGTGCCAGCAGCCCCGGGAGGGGCTACGAGCAGTACTTC. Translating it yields CASSPGRGYEQYF.

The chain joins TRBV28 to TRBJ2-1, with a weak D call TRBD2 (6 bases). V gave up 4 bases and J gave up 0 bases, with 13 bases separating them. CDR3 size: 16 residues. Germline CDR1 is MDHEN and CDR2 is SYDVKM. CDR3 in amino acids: CASSSRVADSYNEQFF. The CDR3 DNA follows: TGTGCCAGCAGTTCCCGGGTAGCGGACTCCTACAATGAGCAGTTCTTC.

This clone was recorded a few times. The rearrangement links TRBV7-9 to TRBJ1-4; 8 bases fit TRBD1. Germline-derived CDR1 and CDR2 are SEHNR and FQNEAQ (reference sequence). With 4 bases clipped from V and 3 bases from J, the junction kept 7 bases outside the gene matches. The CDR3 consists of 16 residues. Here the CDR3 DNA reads TGTGCCAGCAGCTCGGGGACAGGTTTTGCTAATGAAAAACTGTTTTTT. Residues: CASSSGTGFANEKLFF.

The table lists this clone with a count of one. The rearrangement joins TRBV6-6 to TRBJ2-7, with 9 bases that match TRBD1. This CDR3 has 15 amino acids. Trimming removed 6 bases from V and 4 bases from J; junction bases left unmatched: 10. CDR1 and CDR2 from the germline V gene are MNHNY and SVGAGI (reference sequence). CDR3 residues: CASSPTGGNVYEQYF. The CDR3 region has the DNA TGTGCCAGCAGCCCGACAGGGGGGAATGTGTACGAGCAGTACTTC.

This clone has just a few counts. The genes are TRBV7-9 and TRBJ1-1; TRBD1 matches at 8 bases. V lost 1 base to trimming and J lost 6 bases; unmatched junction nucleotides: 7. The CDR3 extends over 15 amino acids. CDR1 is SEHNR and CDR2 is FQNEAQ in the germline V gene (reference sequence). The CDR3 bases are TGTGCCAGCAGCTTAGATAGGACAGGGAAGGCTGAAGCTTTCTTT. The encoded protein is CASSLDRTGKAEAFF.

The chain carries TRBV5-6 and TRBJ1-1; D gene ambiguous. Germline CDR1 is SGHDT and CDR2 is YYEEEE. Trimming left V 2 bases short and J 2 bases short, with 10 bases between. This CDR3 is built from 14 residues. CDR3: CASSLGVVNTEAFF. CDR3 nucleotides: TGTGCCAGCAGCTTAGGAGTCGTTAACACTGAAGCTTTCTTT.

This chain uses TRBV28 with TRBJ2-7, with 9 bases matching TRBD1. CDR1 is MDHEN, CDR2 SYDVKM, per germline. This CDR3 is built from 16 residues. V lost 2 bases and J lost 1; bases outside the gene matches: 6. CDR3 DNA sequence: TGTGCCAGCAGTTTAACGACAGGGGGTCTTTCCTACGAGCAGTACTTC. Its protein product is CASSLTTGGLSYEQYF.

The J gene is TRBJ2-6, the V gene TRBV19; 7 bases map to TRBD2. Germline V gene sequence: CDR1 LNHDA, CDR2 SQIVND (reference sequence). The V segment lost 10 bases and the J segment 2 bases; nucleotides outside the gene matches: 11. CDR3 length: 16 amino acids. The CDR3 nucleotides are TGTGCCACCTCCTCCGGGGGGACGGCTGGGGCCAACGTCCTGACTTTC. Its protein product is CATSSGGTAGANVLTF. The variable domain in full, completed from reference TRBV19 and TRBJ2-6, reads DGGITQSPKYLFRKEGQNVTLSCEQNLNHDAMYWYRQDPGQGLRLIYYSQIVNDFQKGDIAEGYSVSREKKESFPLTVTSAQKNPTAFYLCATSSGGTAGANVLTFGAGSRLTVL.

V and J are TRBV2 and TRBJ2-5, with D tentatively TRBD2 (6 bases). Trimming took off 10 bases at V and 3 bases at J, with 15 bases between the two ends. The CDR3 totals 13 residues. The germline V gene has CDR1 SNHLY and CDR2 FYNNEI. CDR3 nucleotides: TGTGCCACCTACGGGAGAGGTGAAGAGACCCAGTACTTC. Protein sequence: CATYGRGEETQYF.

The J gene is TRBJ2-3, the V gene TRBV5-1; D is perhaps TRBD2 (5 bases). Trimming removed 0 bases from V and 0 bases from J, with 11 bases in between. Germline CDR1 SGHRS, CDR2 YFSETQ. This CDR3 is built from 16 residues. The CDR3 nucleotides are TGCGCCAGCAGCTTGGATTACAGCGGCAGCACAGATACGCAGTATTTT. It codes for CASSLDYSGSTDTQYF.

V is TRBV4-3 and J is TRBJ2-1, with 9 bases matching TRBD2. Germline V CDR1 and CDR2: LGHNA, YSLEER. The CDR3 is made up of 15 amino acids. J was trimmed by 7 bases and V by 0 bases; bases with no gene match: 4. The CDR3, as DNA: TGCGCCAGCAGCCAAGAGGGGACTAGCTTAAATGAGCAGTTCTTC. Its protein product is CASSQEGTSLNEQFF.

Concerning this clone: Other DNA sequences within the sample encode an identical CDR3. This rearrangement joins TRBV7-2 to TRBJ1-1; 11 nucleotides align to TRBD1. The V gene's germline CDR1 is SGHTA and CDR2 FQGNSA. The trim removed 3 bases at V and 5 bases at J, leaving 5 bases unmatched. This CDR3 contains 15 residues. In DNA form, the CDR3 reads TGTGCCAGCAGCTTTAGGACAGGGGGCGAGACTGAAGCTTTCTTT. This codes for CASSFRTGGETEAFF.

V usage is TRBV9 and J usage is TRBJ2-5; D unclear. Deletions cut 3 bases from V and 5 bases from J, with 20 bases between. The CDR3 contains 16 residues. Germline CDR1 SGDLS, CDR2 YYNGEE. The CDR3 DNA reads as TGTGCCAGCAGCGGTGGAACCGAGTCCGGGTTGGAGACCCAGTACTTC. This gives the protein CASSGGTESGLETQYF.

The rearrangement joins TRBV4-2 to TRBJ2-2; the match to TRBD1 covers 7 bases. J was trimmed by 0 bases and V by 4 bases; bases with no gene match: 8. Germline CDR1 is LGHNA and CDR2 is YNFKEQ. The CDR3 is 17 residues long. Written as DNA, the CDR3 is TGTGCCAGCAGCCGAACCACAGGGGCCCCGAACACCGGGGAGCTGTTTTTT. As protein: CASSRTTGAPNTGELFF.

CDR3 loop: CASSARGYEQYF. DNA of the CDR3: TGTGCCAGCAGTGCTCGGGGCTACGAGCAGTACTTC. This chain connects TRBV2 to TRBJ2-7; maybe TRBD2 (5 bases). Germline loops: CDR1 SNHLY, CDR2 FYNNEI. Trimming removed 4 bases at V and 3 bases at J, with 7 bases between. CDR3 size: 12 residues.

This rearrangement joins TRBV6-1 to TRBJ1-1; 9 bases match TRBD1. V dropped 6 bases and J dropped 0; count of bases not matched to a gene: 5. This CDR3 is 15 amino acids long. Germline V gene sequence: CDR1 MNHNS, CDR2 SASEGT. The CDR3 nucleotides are TGTGCCAGCAGCAGGGACAGGGCGGTGAACACTGAAGCTTTCTTT. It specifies CASSRDRAVNTEAFF.

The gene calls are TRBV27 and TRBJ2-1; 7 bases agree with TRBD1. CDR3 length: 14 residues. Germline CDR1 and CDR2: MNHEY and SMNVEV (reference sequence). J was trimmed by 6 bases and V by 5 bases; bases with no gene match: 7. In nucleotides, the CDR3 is TGTGCCAGCAGTGGACAGGTGGAAGGCAATGAGCAGTTCTTC. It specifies CASSGQVEGNEQFF.

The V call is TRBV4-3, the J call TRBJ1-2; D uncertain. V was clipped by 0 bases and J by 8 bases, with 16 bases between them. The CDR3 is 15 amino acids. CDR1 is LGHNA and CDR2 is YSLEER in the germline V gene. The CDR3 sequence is CASSQDPGLNGGYTF. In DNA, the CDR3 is TGCGCCAGCAGCCAAGATCCGGGTCTGAACGGGGGCTACACCTTC.

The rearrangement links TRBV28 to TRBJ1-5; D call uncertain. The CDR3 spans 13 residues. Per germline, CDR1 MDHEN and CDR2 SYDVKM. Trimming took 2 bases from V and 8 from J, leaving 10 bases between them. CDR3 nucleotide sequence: TGTGCCAGCAGTTTAGGCGGAATAAAGCCCCAGCATTTT. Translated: CASSLGGIKPQHF. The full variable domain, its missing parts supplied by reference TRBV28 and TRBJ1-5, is DVKVTQSSRYLVKRTGEKVFLECVQDMDHENMFWYRQDPGLGLRLIYFSYDVKMKEKGDIPEGYSVSREKKERFSLILESASTNQTSMYLCASSLGGIKPQHFGDGTRLSIL.

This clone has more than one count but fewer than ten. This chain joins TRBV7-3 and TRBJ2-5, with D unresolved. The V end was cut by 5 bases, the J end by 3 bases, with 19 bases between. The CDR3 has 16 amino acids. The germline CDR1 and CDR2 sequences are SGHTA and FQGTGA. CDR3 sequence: CASSKVSGPEEETQYF. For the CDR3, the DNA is TGTGCCAGCAGCAAAGTCTCTGGGCCGGAAGAAGAGACCCAGTACTTC.